A selection of T cell receptor beta chains follows, all from one sample in a study of coeliac disease. Generated by immunoSEQ multiplex PCR, the TCRdb table keeps only in-frame clones and is missing some. Of 3,000 to 3,500 clones listed, about 70% were seen once; the top ten hold 15% to 18%. The sample consisted of intraepithelial lymphocytes from the gut. Every receptor here comes from a man in his late teens or twenties with celiac disease on a gluten-free diet. CDR3s include the opening cysteine and the closing phenylalanine or tryptophan. A D gene is named only where the DNA matches it firmly. Where a row states a size, it is once, few, many or the class of an expanded clone; other rows omit it.

d_call j_call clone_size v_call cdr3_aa cdr3_nt
. TRBJ2-7 . TRBV29-1 CSVEGSGRDYEQYF TGCAGCGTTGAAGGATCGGGCAGGGACTACGAGCAGTACTTC
. TRBJ2-1 . TRBV11-2 CASSRKRPDRLYNEQFF TGTGCCAGCAGTCGCAAAAGACCGGACAGACTTTACAATGAGCAGTTCTTC
. TRBJ1-2 . TRBV11-2 CASSSPPTGAYGYTF TGTGCCAGCAGCTCGCCCCCAACAGGAGCCTATGGCTACACCTTC
. TRBJ1-5 . TRBV7-2 CASSLGQGRLGNQPQHF TGTGCCAGCAGCTTAGGGCAGGGAAGGTTGGGCAATCAGCCCCAGCATTTT
TRBD1 TRBJ1-1 . TRBV13 CASSLRQGQDDTEAFF TGTGCCAGCAGCCTACGACAGGGTCAAGATGACACTGAAGCTTTCTTT
. TRBJ2-1 . TRBV19 CASSLQYNEQFF TGTGCCAGTAGTCTACAGTACAATGAGCAGTTCTTC
. TRBJ2-3 . TRBV7-2 CASSPGHSTDTQYF TGTGCCAGCAGCCCGGGACACTCCACAGATACGCAGTATTTT
TRBD1 TRBJ2-7 . TRBV9 CASSPGQGGYEQYF TGTGCCAGCAGCCCAGGACAGGGGGGCTACGAGCAGTACTTC
. TRBJ2-7 . TRBV30 CAWDREIPNEQYF TGTGCCTGGGACCGGGAGATCCCCAACGAGCAGTACTTC
. TRBJ2-7 large TRBV27 CASSSGVSYEQYF TGTGCCAGCAGTTCCGGGGTATCGTACGAGCAGTACTTC
TRBD1 TRBJ2-7 . TRBV9 CASSTGQGGYEQYF TGTGCCAGCAGCACCGGACAGGGCGGCTACGAGCAGTACTTC
. TRBJ1-6 . TRBV7-9 CASSFLGPNSPLHF TGTGCCAGCAGCTTTCTGGGGCCTAATTCACCCCTCCACTTT
. TRBJ2-7 few TRBV20-1 CSAQQAYEQYF TGCAGTGCCCAGCAGGCCTACGAGCAGTACTTC
. TRBJ2-3 few TRBV13 CASASPGLKIPDTQYF TGTGCCAGCGCTTCGCCGGGACTGAAAATCCCAGATACGCAGTATTTT
TRBD1 TRBJ1-2 . TRBV27 CASSPGQGRYGYTF TGTGCCAGCAGCCCGGGACAGGGACGCTATGGCTACACCTTC
TRBD1 TRBJ1-2 once TRBV7-2 CASSRGQGLPNNYGYTF TGTGCCAGCAGCCGCGGACAGGGCCTCCCCAATAACTATGGCTACACCTTC
. TRBJ1-2 . TRBV4-3 CASSQVGPGISGYTF TGCGCCAGCAGCCAAGTAGGGCCAGGGATTAGCGGCTACACCTTC
TRBD2 TRBJ2-3 once TRBV4-2 CASSQPQRGYYTDTQYF TGTGCCAGCAGCCAACCCCAGCGGGGGTACTACACAGATACGCAGTATTTT
TRBD1 TRBJ1-3 . TRBV5-4 CASSLRGTAGNTIYF TGTGCCAGCAGCTTGCGCGGGACAGCTGGAAACACCATATATTTT
TRBD1 TRBJ1-4 once TRBV30 CAWSTSTGTGSEKLFF TGTGCCTGGAGCACCTCCACCGGGACAGGGAGTGAAAAACTGTTTTTT
TRBD1 TRBJ1-4 once TRBV6-6 CASRPGGTNEKLFF TGTGCCAGCAGGCCAGGGGGCACTAATGAAAAACTGTTTTTT
. TRBJ1-1 . TRBV6-5 CASRTGTVEAFF TGTGCCAGCAGAACAGGGACCGTTGAAGCTTTCTTT
. TRBJ1-5 . TRBV6-1 CASSEGGIENQPQHF TGTGCCAGCAGTGAGGGGGGGATTGAAAATCAGCCCCAGCATTTT
. TRBJ2-7 . TRBV7-3 CASSSTDKPDEQYF TGTGCCAGCAGCTCGACGGACAAGCCCGACGAGCAGTACTTC
TRBD2 TRBJ2-5 . TRBV15 CATSRRGQETQYF TGTGCCACCAGCAGGCGGGGGCAAGAGACCCAGTACTTC
. TRBJ1-1 . TRBV5-1 CASSFDRNTEAFF TGCGCCAGCAGCTTCGACAGGAACACTGAAGCTTTCTTT
TRBD1 TRBJ1-2 . TRBV7-2 CASSSRGTGEAGYTF TGTGCCAGCAGCTCGCGCGGGACAGGGGAGGCTGGCTACACCTTC
. TRBJ1-1 . TRBV27 CASSLGGGTEAFF TGTGCCAGCAGTTTAGGGGGGGGGACTGAAGCTTTCTTT
. TRBJ1-2 few TRBV5-5 CASSLNSYGYTF TGTGCCAGCAGCTTGAACAGCTATGGCTACACCTTC
TRBD1 TRBJ2-4 . TRBV11-2 CASSLSGGDTKNIQYF TGTGCCAGCAGCTTATCAGGGGGCGATACCAAAAACATTCAGTACTTC
. TRBJ2-3 . TRBV27 CASSKQTSSDTQYF TGTGCCAGCAGTAAGCAAACGAGCTCAGATACGCAGTATTTT
. TRBJ1-4 . TRBV6-1 CASSVSQEKLFF TGTGCCAGCAGTGTAAGTCAGGAAAAACTGTTTTTT
. TRBJ1-2 . TRBV6-6 CASSSPQEGLGYGYTF TGTGCCAGCAGTTCCCCCCAAGAGGGTTTGGGCTATGGCTACACCTTC
. TRBJ1-1 . TRBV2 CASGDSEAFF TGTGCCAGCGGCGACTCTGAAGCTTTCTTT
. TRBJ2-7 . TRBV4-3 CASSQDLFSDEQYF TGCGCCAGCAGCCAAGATCTGTTTAGCGACGAGCAGTACTTC
. TRBJ1-6 . TRBV7-3 CASSLGHSNSPLHF TGTGCCAGCAGCTTAGGACATAGCAATTCACCCCTCCACTTT
TRBD1 TRBJ2-1 . TRBV9 CASSARDRTYNEQFF TGTGCCAGCAGCGCCCGGGACAGGACTTACAATGAGCAGTTCTTC
TRBD1 TRBJ2-1 . TRBV7-7 CASSPGTGYNEQFF TGTGCCAGCAGTCCCGGGACAGGGTACAATGAGCAGTTCTTC
. TRBJ1-5 . TRBV19 CASSPTGISNQPQHF TGTGCCAGTAGTCCGACGGGAATTAGCAATCAGCCCCAGCATTTT
. TRBJ1-5 . TRBV5-5 CASRKGDNQPQHF TGTGCCAGCAGGAAGGGAGACAATCAGCCCCAGCATTTT
. TRBJ2-7 . TRBV29-1 CSVGGQYSYEQYF TGCAGCGTGGGGGGACAGTACTCCTACGAGCAGTACTTC
. TRBJ1-1 . TRBV7-9 CASSLVLGEGTEAFF TGTGCCAGCAGCTTAGTTTTAGGGGAAGGCACTGAAGCTTTCTTT
TRBD2 TRBJ2-1 . TRBV5-6 CASSIIVAAGYNEQFF TGTGCCAGCAGCATCATCGTGGCAGCGGGGTACAATGAGCAGTTCTTC
TRBD1 TRBJ2-3 . TRBV6-5 CASSYWTGGTDTQYF TGTGCCAGCAGTTACTGGACAGGGGGCACAGATACGCAGTATTTT
TRBD1 TRBJ1-5 once TRBV7-2 CASSYRGQQPQHF TGTGCCAGCAGCTACAGGGGGCAGCAGCCCCAGCATTTT
TRBD1 TRBJ2-6 . TRBV5-5 CASSAGGTGAQTGANVLTF TGTGCCAGCAGCGCGGGTGGGACAGGGGCTCAAACTGGGGCCAACGTCCTGACTTTC
. TRBJ1-3 . TRBV18 CASSPKAGSNTIYF TGTGCCAGCTCACCAAAAGCAGGGTCGAACACCATATATTTT
. TRBJ2-7 once TRBV9 CASSHSHYEQYF TGTGCCAGCAGCCACTCCCACTACGAGCAGTACTTC
TRBD1 TRBJ2-1 . TRBV7-9 CASSLMGQGTNEQFF TGTGCCAGCAGCTTAATGGGACAGGGGACCAATGAGCAGTTCTTC
. TRBJ2-3 . TRBV6-4 CASSDGGLGTDTQYF TGTGCCAGCAGTGATGGAGGGCTTGGCACAGATACGCAGTATTTT
TRBD1 TRBJ2-1 . TRBV7-9 CASSWGQGVDEQFF TGTGCCAGCAGCTGGGGACAGGGGGTCGATGAGCAGTTCTTC
TRBD2 TRBJ2-3 once TRBV4-1 CASSLAGGQDTQYF TGCGCCAGCAGTCTAGCGGGGGGGCAAGATACGCAGTATTTT
. TRBJ2-5 . TRBV2 CASSAVGAEAQYF TGTGCCAGCAGTGCGGTAGGGGCCGAGGCCCAGTACTTC
. TRBJ1-1 . TRBV9 CASSNTANTEAFF TGTGCCAGCAGCAATACAGCTAACACTGAAGCTTTCTTT
. TRBJ1-1 . TRBV6-1 CASSTGNPLKAFF TGTGCCAGCAGCACCGGGAACCCCCTAAAAGCTTTCTTT
. TRBJ2-7 . TRBV11-2 CASSGGPSGYEQYF TGTGCCAGCAGCGGTGGCCCGTCGGGCTACGAGCAGTACTTC
. TRBJ1-1 . TRBV10-3 CAISRLNTEAFF TGTGCCATCAGTCGGTTGAACACTGAAGCTTTCTTT